Below, one TCR beta chain is given with its context. The CDR3 runs 11 residues. Germline V lookup: CDR1 DFQATT, CDR2 SNEGSKA (reference sequence). V lost 4 bases to trimming and J lost 1 base, with 5 bases between them. The sample comes from a study of blood T cell repertoires in COVID-19. About the research overall: Acute and convalescent COVID-19 samples came from the United States, Italy and Spain. The analysed material was cDNA or gDNA that came from T cells, B-cell-depleted T cells, or PBMCs.

In the original workflow: Amplifying reference gene primers gave estimates of nucleated cell counts. Data came from immunoSEQ multiplex PCR; TCRdb stores just in-frame clones and leaves some out. V, J and clone size derive from that table, while D and trimming were established from the DNA sequence. Here the sample spans some 210,000 clones, roughly four fifths being singletons. The sample consisted of peripheral blood. The receptor was derived from a woman in her fifties or sixties with active or convalescent COVID-19. The chain links TRBV20-1 to TRBJ2-7, with D uncertain. CDR3 sequence: CSAIRSYEQYF. The CDR3 nucleotides read TGCAGTGCTATCCGGTCCTACGAGCAGTACTTC.